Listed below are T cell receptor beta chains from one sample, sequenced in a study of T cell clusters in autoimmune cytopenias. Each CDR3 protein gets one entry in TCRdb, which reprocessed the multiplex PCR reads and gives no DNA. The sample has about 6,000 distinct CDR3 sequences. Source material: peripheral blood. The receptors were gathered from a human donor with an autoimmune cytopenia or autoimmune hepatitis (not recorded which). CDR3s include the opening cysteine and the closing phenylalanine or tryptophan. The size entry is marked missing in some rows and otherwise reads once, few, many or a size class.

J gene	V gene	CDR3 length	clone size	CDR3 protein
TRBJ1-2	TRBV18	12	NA	CASLPDSYGYTF
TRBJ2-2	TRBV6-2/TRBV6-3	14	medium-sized	CASSYSDNTGELFF
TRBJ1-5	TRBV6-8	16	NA	CASSRRQGGGNQPQHF
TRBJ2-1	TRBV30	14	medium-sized	CAWIIAGADNEQFF
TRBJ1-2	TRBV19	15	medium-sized	CATNGGTNANYGYTF
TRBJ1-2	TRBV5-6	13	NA	CASSSTGVHGYTF
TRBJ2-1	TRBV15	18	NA	CATSRDLGGALHLNEQFF
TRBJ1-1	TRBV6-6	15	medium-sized	CASSYSLQVLPEAFF
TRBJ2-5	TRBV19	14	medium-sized	CASSGTGGQETQYF
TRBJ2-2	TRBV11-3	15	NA	CASIDSGGTTGELFF
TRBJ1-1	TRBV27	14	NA	CASSPRGVNTEAFF
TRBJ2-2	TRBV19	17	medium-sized	CASTPGPRQGTGGELFF
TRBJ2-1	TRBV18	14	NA	CASSPTQGNNEQFF
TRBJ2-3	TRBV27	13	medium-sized	CASSLYLTDTQYF
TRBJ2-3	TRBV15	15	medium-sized	CATSRDAGGADTQYF
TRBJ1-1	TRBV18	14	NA	CASSPESSNTEAFF
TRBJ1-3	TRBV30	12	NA	CAWGSPGNTIYF
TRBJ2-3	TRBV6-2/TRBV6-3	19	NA	CASSEVGGATSGAHDTQYF
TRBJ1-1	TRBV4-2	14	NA	CASRIPGGNTEAFF
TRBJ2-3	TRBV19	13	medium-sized	CASSDTSSDTQYF
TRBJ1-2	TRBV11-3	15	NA	CASSSQNRGNYGYTF
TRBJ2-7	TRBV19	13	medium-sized	CASSIGGNYEQYF
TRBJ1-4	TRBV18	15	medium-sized	CASSPGRATNEKLFF
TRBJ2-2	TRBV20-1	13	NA	CSARRPSTGELFF
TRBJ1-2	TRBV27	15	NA	CASSFNQGRGYGYTF
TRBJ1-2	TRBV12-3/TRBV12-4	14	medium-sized	CASSLVQGRYGYTF
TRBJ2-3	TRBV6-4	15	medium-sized	CASSDGTGGADTQYF
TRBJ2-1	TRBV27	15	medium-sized	CASSPLAGLGNEQFF
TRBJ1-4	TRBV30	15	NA	CAWGRSFGSGEKLFF
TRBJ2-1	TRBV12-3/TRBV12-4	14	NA	CASSLAGRYNEQFF
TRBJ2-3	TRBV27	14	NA	CASSFTGPTDTQYF
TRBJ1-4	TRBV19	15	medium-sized	CASSLRLQVDEKLFF
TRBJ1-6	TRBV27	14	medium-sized	CASRTVEWNSPLHF
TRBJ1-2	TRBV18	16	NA	CASSPPGTGGNYGYTF
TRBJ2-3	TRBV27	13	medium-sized	CAISQGGTDTQYF
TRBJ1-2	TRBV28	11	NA	CASRDRDGYTF
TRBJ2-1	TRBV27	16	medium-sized	CASSSLGGRSYNEQFF
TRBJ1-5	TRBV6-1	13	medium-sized	CASSEEWDQPQHF
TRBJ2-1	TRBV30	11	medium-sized	CAWSSGGARFF
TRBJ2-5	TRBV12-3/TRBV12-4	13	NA	CASSFRQQETQYF
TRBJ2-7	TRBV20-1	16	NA	CSARGGTGLRSYEQYF
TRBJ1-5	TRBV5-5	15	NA	CASSLEGTDYQPQHF
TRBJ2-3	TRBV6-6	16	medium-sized	CASISRGRGSTDTQYF
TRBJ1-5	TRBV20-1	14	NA	CSARGTGGYQPQHF
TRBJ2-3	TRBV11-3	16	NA	CASSYSNQGVQDTQYF
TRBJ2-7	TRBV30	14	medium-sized	CAWSVTTGGGEQYF
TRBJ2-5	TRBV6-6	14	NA	CASRLAGGQETQYF
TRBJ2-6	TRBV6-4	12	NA	CASSEGANVLTF